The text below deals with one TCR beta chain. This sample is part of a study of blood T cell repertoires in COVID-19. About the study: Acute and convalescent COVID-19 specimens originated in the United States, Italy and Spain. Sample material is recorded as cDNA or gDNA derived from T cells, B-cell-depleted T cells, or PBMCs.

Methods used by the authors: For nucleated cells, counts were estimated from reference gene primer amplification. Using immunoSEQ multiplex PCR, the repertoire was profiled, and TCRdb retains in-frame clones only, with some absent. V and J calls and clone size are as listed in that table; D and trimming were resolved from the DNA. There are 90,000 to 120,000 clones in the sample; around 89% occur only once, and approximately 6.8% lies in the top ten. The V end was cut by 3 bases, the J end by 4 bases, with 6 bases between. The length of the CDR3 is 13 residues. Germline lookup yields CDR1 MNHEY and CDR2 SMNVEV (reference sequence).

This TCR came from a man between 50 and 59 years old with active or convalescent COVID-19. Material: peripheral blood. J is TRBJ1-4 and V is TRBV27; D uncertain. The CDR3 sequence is CASSLSFNEKLFF. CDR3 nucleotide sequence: TGTGCCAGCAGTTTGTCCTTTAATGAAAAACTGTTTTTT.